The sequence of this TCR beta chain was determined in a study of T and B cells in COVID-19 patients. For the study at large: Of under 25 active-infection patients, approximately twelve were critically ill with mechanical ventilation or extracorporeal membrane oxygenation.

TRB rearrangements were amplified by multiplex PCR with BIOMED2 TRB-A/B primers. TCRdb redid the calling of the multiplex PCR reads with MiXCR, one entry per CDR3 protein. The sample gives around 21,000 distinct CDR3 sequences, about 31% of which show up once; about 2.2% is in the top ten. Each TRB amplification used about 220-500 ng of genomic DNA from blood. This clonotype was counted only a few times. Germline lookup yields CDR1 DFQATT and CDR2 SNEGSKA (reference sequence). This CDR3 is 13 amino acids long. The V end was cut by 3 bases, the J end by 4 bases, with 9 bases between. The V and J genes are TRBV20-1 and TRBJ2-2; possibly TRBD1 or TRBD2 for D (5 bases each). This TCR derives from a human donor who had recovered from COVID-19. Sequencing was done on a sample of blood. The CDR3 DNA follows: TGCAGTGCTAGTGAGAGGGGCACCGGGGAGCTGTTTTTT. Translating it yields CSASERGTGELFF.